Here is one TCR beta chain with its context. Its antigen is unknown. No much larger clonotype is one base removed from it; base qualities were not supplied. The library relied on the immunoSEQ multiplex PCR assay. A mixture of 60 forward primers for TCR Vbeta segments and 13 reverse primers for TCR Jbeta segments was used in the multiplex PCR. Amplification of the CDR3 region of rearranged TCR beta genes was performed with a multiplex PCR assay on genomic DNA. Amplified TCR beta libraries were sequenced as 87-base-pair reads on the Illumina HiSeq System. Regarding the original processing steps: In a later analysis, around 80 million unique TCR beta chains were counted across the approximately 620 repertoires, and around 10 million of these chains were shared by at least two donors. Raw reads were error-corrected and collapsed into unique sequences with a nearest-neighbor algorithm that merged closely related sequences to remove PCR and sequencing errors. V, D and J gene segments were assigned by aligning CDR3 sequences to IMGT reference sequences. For a sequence to be retained, a match of at least six nucleotides was required to both a V gene segment and a J gene segment. A rearrangement was called productive if the CDR3 had no stop codons and remained in frame with V and J, and every other rearrangement was called non-productive. Following IMGT convention, CDR3 was defined as the stretch from the second conserved V-encoded cysteine to the conserved J-encoded phenylalanine. Sequences without an unambiguous match to a single V gene segment were excluded from the earlier analysis of approximately 560 of the donors. In an earlier analysis of approximately 560 of the donors, a V segment was called functional when productive rearrangements were above 56.7%, and segregating when the standard deviation between donors exceeded 5%. To diagnose cytomegalovirus status from the catalog of TCR beta chain sequences, a statistical classification framework was built. V and J gene assignment, in a later analysis, came from comparing TCR nucleotide sequences with IMGT/GENE-DB human TR gene sequences. A later analysis assigned CDR3 sequences and most-parsimonious VDJ recombination scenarios with the TCRdist pipeline. In a later analysis, each TCR beta chain was defined by its CDR3 amino acid sequence together with its V-gene family, and reads lacking a unique V-gene family were excluded. As a way to deal with suspected cross-contamination and a sequencing artifact, a later analysis dropped approximately 570 nucleotide sequences that were highly shared and had low generation probability. In a later analysis, a clonal expansion index was calculated for each public chain from normalized within-repertoire ranks of inferred template counts. In a later analysis, generation probabilities were computed with a VDJ recombination model fitted to out-of-frame rearrangements, and the resulting probabilities were checked against IGoR. In a later analysis, hypergeometric tests were used to score TCR-TCR, TCR-HLA and TCR-CMV co-occurrence, with a repertoire-size bias correction applied to TCR pairs. To estimate false discovery rates, a later analysis permuted the HLA or CMV assignments 20 times. In a later analysis, co-occurring TCRs were grouped with DBSCAN, and TCRdist sequence similarity was added when clustering was performed within HLA-allele-positive subsets. For co-occurrence clustering, repertoires with fewer than 30,000 or more than 120,000 public chains were excluded, along with 5 or 6 repertoires with anomalous nucleotide sharing. In TCRdb, the immuneACCESS table is reduced to in-frame sequences with V and J assigned. These tables do not hold every clone; where another copy was compared, an unresolved V gene accounts for under half, and the others remain unexplained. The V and J calls and clone size are taken from that table; D and trimming were inferred from the DNA. In all, the sample holds roughly 100,000 clones, and 13% to 15% of those were seen once. Around 0.83% of the sample goes to the ten largest clones.

The data were obtained in a study of cytomegalovirus exposure and HLA in healthy donors (dated by TCRdb to between 2016 and 2019). In the study overall: According to an earlier analysis of a few hundred of the donors, about 179 million T cells yielded 117 million unique TCR beta sequences and approximately 280 Gb of sequence data. An early release that covered around 590 HLA-typed donors contained about 300 gigabases of sequencing data and around 85 million unique TCR sequences. Among the roughly 400 genotyped donors, around 81% belonged to the genetic ancestry cluster associated with self-reported Caucasian donors. The study aimed to test whether signatures of past pathogen exposure could be identified by cataloging public T cell receptors. The study used immunosequencing to profile the T cell repertoires of several hundred subjects and linked those repertoires to cytomegalovirus serostatus. Along with the roughly 670-subject first cohort, a separate validation cohort of roughly 110 different subjects was used. High-throughput TCR immunosequencing, statistical association of individual TCRs with disease status, and machine learning were combined to predict cytomegalovirus infection status. A later analysis re-analyzed previously published TCR beta repertoires from 650 to 800 donors and added high-resolution HLA genotyping to study TCR occurrence patterns. Rather than using new phenotypic data, the later analysis identified candidate immune exposures from TCR beta sequences and from how often those sequences occurred across donors. An earlier analysis of several hundred of the donors applied high-throughput TCR beta sequencing to assess whether each TCR beta V gene segment acted as functional or pseudogenic. Donor age, sex, ethnicity and CMV serostatus were compiled together with the repertoire data. Genome-wide SNP genotypes for about 55% of the 666 donors were used in a later genetic analysis, which treated that subset as a discovery cohort. Every repertoire in the discovery cohort had been generated on one and the same sequencing platform. HLA typing covered class I and class II loci at four-digit resolution. The number of donors typed differed by locus, with roughly 620-630 for A, B, C, DRB1 and DQB1, 522 for DQA1, 606 for DPA1, and around 460 for DPB1. A handful of DR-DQ haplotypes were treated as single units for association and clustering because of strong linkage in the cohort. Among about 390 genotyped donors of the cohort, an average of about 240,000 unique TCR beta nucleotide sequences were sequenced per donor, roughly 20% of them non-productive.

General findings and caveats noted by the study authors: The cohort was sequenced for TCR beta chains only, and without alpha or paired-chain data the features that could be detected were limited. A total of some 180 TCR beta chains were listed by the study as associated with cytomegalovirus. Three of the identified cytomegalovirus-associated TCR beta chains were confirmed in vitro to be specific for cytomegalovirus antigens. Immune exposure information for the cohort was limited to CMV serostatus. V-gene and J-gene trimming of TCR beta chains was associated with a missense DCLRE1C variant in a later genetic analysis, and the association was replicated in an independent cohort. According to a later analysis, parvovirus B19, influenza, CMV and Epstein-Barr virus appeared linked to several top co-occurrence clusters. A later analysis found that HLA-associated TCR beta chains were more clonally expanded and had lower generation probabilities than equally common non-associated chains. Linkage disequilibrium might explain the correlated functional status among segregating V segments, but an unknown experimental factor could not be excluded. A further reported finding was that TCR beta sequences accurately predicted the HLA-A and HLA-B alleles for most subjects in the first cohort. At a false discovery rate of 0.05, a later analysis linked some 17,000 TCR beta sequences to specific HLA alleles. A cluster of highly shared sequence variants was judged likely to represent a technical artifact of the sequencing pipeline. According to a later analysis, TCR association rates differed among HLA loci, with DRB1 alleles showing the most associated TCRs and HLA-C alleles showing the fewest. Because HLA typing was missing for some donors at each locus, association tests included only the typed subset. When HLA alleles, especially DR and DQ, strongly co-occurred, attributing TCR associations to individual alleles was difficult. Sequencing depth was assumed to be roughly uniform across donors in the presence/absence analyses, though that assumption may not hold. The classifier was reported to diagnose cytomegalovirus status with high specificity and sensitivity in both the original cohort and the validation cohort. According to the authors, the approach could potentially be generalized to other disease states and immunological phenotypes. In a later genetic analysis, fewer N-insertions in productive TCRs were reported among donors in an Asian-associated ancestry cluster than the roughly 640-donor mean. About 17 rarely observed V segments, including chromosome 9 orphons, were excluded from the earlier analysis of a few hundred of the donors because counts were too low. According to a later analysis, most CMV-associated TCR beta chains appeared to be HLA-restricted, and the HLA associations seemed to be driven largely by CMV exposure. Some IMGT-functional V segments, including TRBV6-2 and TRBV6-3, could not be distinguished by the 87-base-pair reads and were therefore excluded. Most TCR sequences were observed very rarely across donors, whereas some public TCRs were present in many individuals. An earlier analysis of approximately 500 of the donors showed that most TCR beta V segments appeared in productive rearrangements either about 87% or about 30% of the time, which broadly matched IMGT annotations.

The cohort consisted of 666 healthy bone marrow donors. At the time of sampling, every cohort member was nominally healthy, though immune exposures that went unrecorded were likely present. The donor was CMV seronegative and belonged to the group of under 400 seronegative cohort members. Each donor provided a peripheral blood sample, and peripheral blood mononuclear cells were used for TCR beta sequencing. The Qiagen DNeasy Blood Extraction Kit was used to extract genomic DNA from the blood cell samples. For CDR1 and CDR2, the germline V gene lists SGHRS and YFSETQ. Relative to germline, V is 0 bases shorter and J is 1 base shorter, with 12 bases between their ends. Inclusive of the bounding cysteine and phenylalanine, the CDR3 is 16 residues long. Kept here is only the CDR3 DNA, which spans 48 bases and is read in frame from base 1.

The receptor chain draws on TRBV5-1 and TRBJ2-3; 6 matching bases give a weak D call of TRBD2. Sequencing was done on a sample of PBMCs. The clonotype originates from a female donor in good health and CMV-seronegative. The CDR3 reads CASSLGAGMGTDTQYF. In nucleotide form, the sequence is TGCGCCAGCAGCTTGGGAGCGGGTATGGGCACAGATACGCAGTATTTT.